This T cell receptor (beta chain) was documented in a study of a mutant IDH1 vaccine in newly diagnosed glioma. Study summary: Held at week 35, visit V12 was the safety follow-up, and visit V13 followed at week 47.

Documented time point: week 47, end of study. Doses of 300 ug of mutant IDH1 20-mer peptide were given with topical imiquimod. Donors' newly diagnosed IDH1-mutant WHO grade 3 or 4 astrocytomas lacked nuclear ATRX. This CDR3 comprises 15 residues. With 7 bases removed from V and 0 bases from J, the gap between germline ends came to 13 bases. Germline CDR1 SNHLY, CDR2 FYNNEI. As to this clone: Its antigen is unknown.

The method was immunoSEQ multiplex PCR; TCRdb's version includes in-frame clones alone and lacks a portion of them. The table includes 58,000 or so clones, about four fifths detected once. Sequenced material: PBMCs, taken from a glioma patient whose treatment included an IDH1 peptide vaccine. The sequence was obtained from a woman in her forties or fifties with glioma. The chain carries TRBV2 and TRBJ2-1, with D hard to call. Written as DNA, the CDR3 is TGTGCCAGCACTGGGTTACCCAGCTCCTACAATGAGCAGTTCTTC. Protein sequence: CASTGLPSSYNEQFF.